The clone carrying this T cell receptor (beta chain) occurred a few times. What it recognizes is unknown. This sample is part of a study of blood T cells in healthy people across ages. Trimming took 1 base from V and 5 from J, leaving 12 bases between them. This CDR3 spans 14 amino acids. Germline V lookup: CDR1 SGHKS, CDR2 YYEKEE (reference sequence). Combining a sample-barcoded 5' primer with a J-beta primer mix, a second PCR ran for about 6 to 12 cycles. A template-switch adaptor containing 12 random nucleotides labeled each cDNA molecule. A single record per CDR3 protein comes from TCRdb applying MiXCR to the 5' RACE reads. The sample holds 650,000 to 800,000 distinct CDR3 sequences; about 42% are singletons and the top ten take approximately 20%. Findings of the study overall: The long-lived group displayed more naive CD4+ cells, plus higher diversity, than the aged donors did.

This sequence joins TRBV5-5 and TRBJ2-5; D is uncertain. The clonotype originates from a man aged 55 to 70 in good health. Sequenced sample: blood. In DNA, the CDR3 is TGTGCCAGCAGCTTGTTTCCAGCGACTGAGACCCAGTACTTC. It yields the protein CASSLFPATETQYF.